This T cell receptor (beta chain) was documented in a study of blood T cell repertoires in COVID-19. Study-wide background: In each case, the material was cDNA or gDNA derived from T cells, B-cell-depleted T cells, or PBMCs.

CDR1 and CDR2 from the germline V gene are MDHEN and SYDVKM. V gave up 8 bases and J gave up 12 bases; unmatched junction bases: 28. CDR3 length equals 18 residues. As processed by the authors: The authors estimated nucleated cell counts from reference gene primer amplification. The protocol was immunoSEQ multiplex PCR, while the TCRdb copy is restricted to in-frame clones and leaves out a portion. That table is the source of V, J and clone size, and D and trimming were worked out from the DNA. The sample holds some 150,000 clones, around nine tenths seen once. The source is a man aged 55 to 70 with active or convalescent COVID-19. This chain joins TRBV28 and TRBJ2-7; TRBD1 agrees at 10 bases. Input material: peripheral blood. The CDR3, as DNA: TGTGCCAGCGGTCAGGGGACAGGGGCTACCCACCCTATATACCCGCGGTACTTC. Translation: CASGQGTGATHPIYPRYF.